A single sample is the source of the 11 T cell receptor beta chains below, sequenced in a study of metastatic and nonmetastatic thyroid tumors. TCRdb re-analyzed the PCR reads using MiXCR. The sample holds 22,000 or so clones, about 10% seen once. Patients were all untreated before their thyroid surgery. Sequenced: blood. The receptor source for this set is a female donor with papillary thyroid cancer or a benign thyroid nodule (not recorded which). Some clones in this sample may be carry-over from other donors' samples.

This clone was observed a handful of times. J is TRBJ1-2 and V is TRBV25-1, with D perhaps TRBD1 (5 bases). The CDR3 contains 13 residues. In germline, CDR1 is MGHDK, CDR2 SYGVNS. The CDR3 loop is CNSSMGGRRGYTF. The CDR3 region has the DNA TGTAACAGCAGCATGGGGGGACGCCGTGGCTACACCTTC.

This clone was observed a few times. A much larger clone differs by one base, so this may be a read error. V gene TRBV29-1 combines with J gene TRBJ2-1; 9 positions match TRBD2. Germline assignment: CDR1 SQVTM and CDR2 ANQGSEA. This CDR3 has 13 residues. V was clipped by 1 base and J by 13 bases; unmatched bases: 8. CDR3 region: CSVEGNSGRPQFF. For the CDR3, the DNA is TGCAGCGTTGAAGGGAATAGCGGGAGACCTCAGTTCTTC.

This clone was found a few times. V and J are TRBV19 and TRBJ1-6, with D perhaps matching TRBD1 (5 bases). Germline CDR1 LNHDA, CDR2 SQIVND (reference sequence). This CDR3 comprises 12 residues. Trimming pared 6 bases from V and 10 bases from J, leaving 10 bases between. CDR3 residues: CASSTGYSPLHF. CDR3 coding DNA: TGTGCCAGTAGCACAGGATACTCACCCCTCCACTTT.

This clone appeared many times. The rearrangement joins TRBV7-3 to TRBJ2-6; tentative D call: TRBD1 (5 bases). The V gene's germline CDR1 is SGHTA and CDR2 FQGTGA. CDR3 length: 16 amino acids. V lost 2 bases and J 0 bases, leaving 8 bases between the germline ends. CDR3 protein: CASSLGAFSGANVLTF. The DNA for the CDR3 is TGTGCCAGCAGCTTAGGGGCGTTCTCTGGGGCCAACGTCCTGACTTTC. Together with reference TRBV7-3 and TRBJ2-6, the CDR3 gives the full variable domain: GAGVSQTPSNKVTEKGKYVELRCDPISGHTALYWYRQSLGQGPEFLIYFQGTGAADDSGLPNDRFFAVRPEGSVSTLKIQRTERGDSAVYLCASSLGAFSGANVLTFGAGSRLTVL.

This clone occurred many times. The CDR3 DNA reads as TGTGCCAGCTCACCGGTGACAGGGACGAACACTGAAGCTTTCTTT. The encoded protein is CASSPVTGTNTEAFF. The rearrangement uses TRBV18 and TRBJ1-1, with 7 bases that match TRBD1. V lost 3 bases, J lost 1 base, and 5 bases stayed unmatched. The CDR3 runs 15 residues. Germline-derived CDR1 and CDR2 are KGHSH and LQKENI.

The rearrangement uses TRBV12-3 or TRBV12-4 and TRBJ1-6; D unclear. This CDR3 spans 16 amino acids. V was pared by 7 bases and J by 9 bases, with 22 bases between. CDR3 residues: CASKKVEGGFGSPLHF. The DNA for the CDR3 is TGTGCCAGCAAGAAGGTGGAGGGAGGGTTCGGTTCACCCCTCCACTTT.

This clone is classed as medium-sized (0.01 to 0.1%). CDR3 residues: CASRMGVTGRRDQPQHF. The CDR3 nucleotides are TGTGCCAGCAGAATGGGGGTGACAGGGCGTAGGGATCAGCCCCAGCATTTT. The J gene is TRBJ1-5, the V gene TRBV6-1; TRBD1 aligns across 7 bases. Germline CDR1 reads MNHNS; CDR2 reads SASEGT. This CDR3 region has 17 residues. Trimming took 6 bases from V and 5 from J; bases not matched to a gene: 16.

This clone was recorded many times. The CDR3 DNA sequence: TGTGCCAGCAGTATATCTAGCGGGAGTTCCTACAATGAGCAGTTCTTC. Its protein is CASSISSGSSYNEQFF. The chain employs TRBV28 and TRBJ2-1; 10 bases are a match to TRBD2. V lost 5 bases to trimming and J lost 1 base; unmatched junction nucleotides: 5. Germline V CDR1 and CDR2: MDHEN, SYDVKM. This CDR3 spans 16 amino acids.

By share, this clone ranks as medium-sized. This rearrangement joins TRBV6-5 to TRBJ2-7; perhaps TRBD1 as D (7 bases). The CDR3 contains 13 residues. The V gene's germline CDR1 is MNHEY and CDR2 SVGAGI. The V gene lost 2 bases and the J gene lost 6 bases, with 11 bases spanning the gap. This CDR3 reads CASSYPGGGEQYF. For the CDR3, the DNA is TGTGCCAGCAGTTACCCAGGGGGAGGCGAGCAGTACTTC.

The CDR3 loop reads CASSFRTGLTYEQYF. As DNA, the CDR3 is TGTGCCAGCAGTTTTCGGACAGGGTTAACCTACGAGCAGTACTTC. The chain is built from TRBV27 and TRBJ2-7, with 8 bases fitting TRBD1. Germline assignment: CDR1 MNHEY and CDR2 SMNVEV (reference sequence). V trimming: 3 bases; J trimming: 2 bases; junction bases outside the gene matches: 6. The CDR3 totals 15 residues.

This clone has ten or more counts. The rearrangement joins TRBV4-2 to TRBJ1-1; no reliable D call. V gave up 4 bases and J gave up 3 bases, with 12 bases separating them. The CDR3 is made up of 14 amino acids. In germline, CDR1 is LGHNA, CDR2 YNFKEQ. DNA for the CDR3: TGTGCCAGCAGCCTTAACAATAGGGACACTGAAGCTTTCTTT. Translating it yields CASSLNNRDTEAFF.